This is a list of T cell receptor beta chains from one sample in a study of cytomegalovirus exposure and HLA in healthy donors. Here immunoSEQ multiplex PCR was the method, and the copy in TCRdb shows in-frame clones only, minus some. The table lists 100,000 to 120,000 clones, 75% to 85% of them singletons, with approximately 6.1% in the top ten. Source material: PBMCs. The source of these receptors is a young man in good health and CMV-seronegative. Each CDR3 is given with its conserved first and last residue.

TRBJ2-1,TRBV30,CAWSVREGPAYNEQFF
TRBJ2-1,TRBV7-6,CASSLVASGLYNEQFF
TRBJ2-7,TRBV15,CATAEGVGQGAHEQYF
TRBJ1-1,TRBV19,CASRVGTGNTEAFF
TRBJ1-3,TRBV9,CASSAGGGRSSGNTIYF
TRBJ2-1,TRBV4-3,CASSQEDRDRVDEQFF
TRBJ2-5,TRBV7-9,CASSRQGGIETQYF
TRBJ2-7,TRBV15,CATSRPGFYEQYF
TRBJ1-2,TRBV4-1,CASRLADGYTF
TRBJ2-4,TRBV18,CASSPAGAVAKNIQYF
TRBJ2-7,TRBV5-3,CARSLERRAEPYEQYF
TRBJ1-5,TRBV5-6,CASSTGNQPQHF
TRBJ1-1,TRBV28,CASSPTGTRTEAFF
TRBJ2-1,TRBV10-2,CASNIAGYNEQFF
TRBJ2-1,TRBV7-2,CASSFLTGSNEQFF
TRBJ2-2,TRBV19,CASKGDRQITGELFF
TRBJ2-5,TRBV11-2,CASSPVGQNKETQYF
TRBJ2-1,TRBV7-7,CASSFLAGIGNEQFF
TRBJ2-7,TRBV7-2,CASSEQGAPYEQYF
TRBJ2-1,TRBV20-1,CSARPDNEQFF
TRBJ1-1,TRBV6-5,CASRGSRGYEAFF
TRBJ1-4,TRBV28,CASSSGQGNEKLFF
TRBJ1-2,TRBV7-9,CSSSLVSPNYGYTF
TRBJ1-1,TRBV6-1,CASSEAWDWRNTEAFF
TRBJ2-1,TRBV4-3,CASSQERAGWRDGYNEQFF
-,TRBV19,CASSIGYEQYF
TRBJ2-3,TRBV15,CATSTRLTDTQYF
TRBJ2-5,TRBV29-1,CSVDRLQRETQYF
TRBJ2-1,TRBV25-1,CASSDTGTSSYNEQFF
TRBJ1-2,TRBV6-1,CASSEGTSGGYGYTF
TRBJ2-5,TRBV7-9,CSSSSPLKQPQETQYF
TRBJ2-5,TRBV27,CASSTYRDSQETQYF
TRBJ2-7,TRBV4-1,CASSRQDSYEQYF
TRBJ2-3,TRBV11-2,CASSLEASTDTQYF
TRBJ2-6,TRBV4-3,CASSQDSTGDGANVLTF
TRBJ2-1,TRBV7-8,CASISGRLSYNEQFF
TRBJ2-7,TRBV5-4,CASSLETGGHEQYF
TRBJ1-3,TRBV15,CATSRGTGEDTIYF
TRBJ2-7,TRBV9,CASSVGSPGEQYF
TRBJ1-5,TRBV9,CASSVAQNNQPQHF